Listed here are 26 T cell receptor beta chains from one sample, sequenced in a study of CD8+CD57+ T cells in acquired aplastic anemia. The study profiled TCR beta VDJ and CDR3 using genomic DNA as template. A single record per CDR3 protein comes from TCRdb applying MiXCR to the reads. The sample lists some 200,000 distinct CDR3 sequences; about 37% were seen once. The sequenced sample was sorted CD4+, CD8+, or CD8+CD57+ T cells (not recorded which) from PBMCs. Receptor source: a human donor in good health, serving as a control.

The sample holds a few counts of this clonotype. CDR3 loop: CASSEYFRGTANYGYTF. CDR3 in DNA: TGTGCCAGCAGTGAATATTTTAGGGGAACTGCGAACTATGGCTACACCTTC. The chain has TRBV2 and TRBJ1-2, with D possibly being TRBD1 (5 bases). The V end was cut by 2 bases, the J end by 2 bases, with 18 bases between. CDR1 and CDR2 (germline): SNHLY, FYNNEI. CDR3 length: 17 residues.

As to this clonotype: A clone one base away is much larger, so this may be a read error. V is TRBV7-2 and J is TRBJ2-7, with unresolved D. CDR3 length: 13 residues. Trimming left V 3 bases short and J 5 bases short, with 11 bases between. Germline CDR1 reads SGHTA; CDR2 reads FQGNSA. This chain's CDR3 is CASSFGGRDEQYF. Here the CDR3 DNA reads TGTGCCAGCAGCTTCGGCGGTAGGGACGAGCAGTACTTC.

This clonotype has a single count. A much larger clone differs by one base, so this may be a read error. The conserved phenylalanine or tryptophan is not found at the CDR3 terminus, so this likely reflects a read error. The chain carries TRBV7-2 and TRBJ1-1; D gene ambiguous. V was trimmed by 5 bases and J by 0 bases, leaving 7 bases between them. The germline CDR1 and CDR2 sequences are SGHTA and FQGNSA. The CDR3 is made up of 13 amino acids. Here the CDR3 DNA reads TGTGCCAGCAGCCCACAACTGAACACTGAAGCTTTCCTT. Its translation: CASSPQLNTEAFL.

This clonotype was detected a few times. The J gene is TRBJ1-1, the V gene TRBV7-2, with unresolved D. The CDR3 spans 14 residues. In germline, CDR1 is SGHTA, CDR2 FQGNSA. V dropped 5 bases and J dropped 0 bases, with 10 bases sitting between them. CDR3: CASSTNWVNTEAFF. CDR3 DNA: TGTGCCAGCAGCACCAATTGGGTGAACACTGAAGCTTTCTTT. Drawing the rest from reference TRBV7-2 and TRBJ1-1, the complete variable domain is GAGVSQSPSNKVTEKGKDVELRCDPISGHTALYWYRQSLGQGLEFLIYFQGNSAPDKSGLPSDRFSAERTGGSVSTLTIQRTQQEDSAVYLCASSTNWVNTEAFFGQGTRLTVV.

This clonotype came up many times. This rearrangement joins TRBV10-2 to TRBJ1-1; D call uncertain. The CDR3 is 11 residues long. The V end was cut by 3 bases, the J end by 8 bases, with 7 bases between. The germline gives CDR1 WSHSY, CDR2 SAAADI. The CDR3 DNA reads TGCGCCAGCAGTGAATTCGGGGAAGCTTTCTTT. Translating it yields CASSEFGEAFF.

This clonotype was observed many times. This chain links TRBV7-2 with TRBJ1-2, with no clear D. V lost 5 bases and J 7 bases, leaving 14 bases between the germline ends. The CDR3 is 13 residues long. Germline V lookup: CDR1 SGHTA, CDR2 FQGNSA. In DNA form, the CDR3 reads TGTGCCAGCAGCCCCCAATGGCTCGGTGGCTACACCTTC. Translating it yields CASSPQWLGGYTF.

As concerns this clonotype: A much more abundant neighbour one base away suggests this may be a read error. In DNA form, the CDR3 reads TGTGCCAGCAGTAACAGAGCTAATGAAAAACTGTTTTTT. Translating gives CASSNRANEKLFF. The chain joins TRBV7-8 to TRBJ1-4; no firm D call. Germline CDR1 reads SGHVS; CDR2 reads FQNEAQ. This CDR3 contains 13 residues. Trimming shortened V by 6 bases and J by 3 bases, and 8 bases separated the two germline ends.

The J gene is TRBJ2-1, the V gene TRBV24-1, with D hard to call. This CDR3 has 13 amino acids. V lost 4 bases and J lost 0, with 3 bases in between. Per the germline V gene, CDR1 is KGHDR and CDR2 is SFDVKD. CDR3 sequence (DNA): TGTGCCACCAGTGAGGGCTCCTACAATGAGCAGTTCTTC. Protein product: CATSEGSYNEQFF.

This clonotype has just a few counts. This chain uses TRBV2 with TRBJ2-5; 7 nucleotides agree with TRBD1. V lost 2 bases to trimming and J lost 5 bases; unmatched junction nucleotides: 5. This CDR3 has 14 amino acids. The germline V gene encodes CDR1 SNHLY and CDR2 FYNNEI. The CDR3 DNA is TGTGCCAGCAGTGAACGACAGGGCGGGGAGACCCAGTACTTC. Amino acid sequence: CASSERQGGETQYF.

About this clonotype: One base away lies a much larger clone, so this may be a sequencing read error. The chain has TRBV7-3 and TRBJ2-7; 7 nucleotides line up with TRBD2. The V gene's germline CDR1 is SGHTA and CDR2 FQGTGA. The CDR3 consists of 17 residues. V lost 5 bases, J lost 4 bases, and 17 bases stayed unmatched. The CDR3 DNA follows: TGTGCCAGCAGCCCCCAGCGGGGCCGGCGACCGTTATACGAGCAGTACTTC. Its protein is CASSPQRGRRPLYEQYF. Together with reference TRBV7-3 and TRBJ2-7, the CDR3 gives the full variable domain: GAGVSQTPSNKVTEKGKYVELRCDPISGHTALYWYRQSLGQGPEFLIYFQGTGAADDSGLPNDRFFAVRPEGSVSTLKIQRTERGDSAVYLCASSPQRGRRPLYEQYFGPGTRLTVT.

In nucleotides, the CDR3 is TGTGCCAGCGGAGTCGGAGTAGGGGGGTCCTACGAGCAGTACTTC. It yields the protein CASGVGVGGSYEQYF. The chain employs TRBV19 and TRBJ2-7; D may match TRBD1 or TRBD2 (6 bases each). This CDR3 contains 15 residues. The V gene lost 9 bases and the J gene lost 1 base, with 19 bases spanning the gap. Germline loops: CDR1 LNHDA, CDR2 SQIVND (reference sequence).

Concerning this clonotype itself: This may be a read error: a much more frequent sequence differs by one nucleotide. Because it lacks the conserved phenylalanine or tryptophan at the end, this CDR3 is likely a read error. The V call is TRBV7-2, the J call TRBJ1-1, with 8 bases that match TRBD1. Unmatched junction bases numbered 3, after V lost 3 bases and J lost 0 bases. The CDR3 consists of 15 residues. Germline CDR1 reads SGHTA; CDR2 reads FQGNSA. CDR3 in DNA: TGTGCCAGCAGCTTCCGGACAGGGCTGAACACTGAAGCTTTCCTT. Its translation: CASSFRTGLNTEAFL.

This clonotype was observed many times. The gene calls are TRBV20-1 and TRBJ2-5; D ambiguous. The V and J ends lost 4 bases and 3 bases respectively, with 9 bases between them. Germline loops: CDR1 DFQATT, CDR2 SNEGSKA (reference sequence). The CDR3 has 12 amino acids. The CDR3 sequence is CSATRLEETQYF. As DNA, the CDR3 is TGCAGTGCTACGCGCCTAGAAGAGACCCAGTACTTC.

This clonotype showed up just a few times. The genes are TRBV12-3 or TRBV12-4 and TRBJ1-3, with no clear D. Trimming removed 0 bases at V and 1 base at J, with 7 bases between. This CDR3 contains 15 residues. Here the CDR3 DNA reads TGTGCCAGCAGTTTAGCGCCGGGGTCTGGAAACACCATATATTTT. Amino acids: CASSLAPGSGNTIYF.

The chain recombines TRBV7-9 with TRBJ1-5; D is undetermined. Per the germline V gene, CDR1 is SEHNR and CDR2 is FQNEAQ (reference sequence). The length of the CDR3 is 12 residues. The V gene lost 7 bases and the J gene lost 2 bases, with 6 bases spanning the gap. The CDR3 sequence is CASNAGNQPQHF. The CDR3 DNA reads TGTGCCAGCAATGCGGGCAATCAGCCCCAGCATTTT.

In its sample, this clonotype was seen many times. This CDR3 reads CASSARSPNTEAFF. The CDR3 DNA sequence: TGTGCCAGTAGCGCCAGGAGCCCGAACACTGAAGCTTTCTTT. This chain links TRBV19 with TRBJ1-1; D gene unclear. The CDR3 totals 14 residues. V was shortened by 6 bases and J by 1 base, with 12 bases between the two germline ends. Germline CDR1 is LNHDA and CDR2 is SQIVND (reference sequence). Full variable domain (outside the CDR3, taken from reference TRBV19 and TRBJ1-1): DGGITQSPKYLFRKEGQNVTLSCEQNLNHDAMYWYRQDPGQGLRLIYYSQIVNDFQKGDIAEGYSVSREKKESFPLTVTSAQKNPTAFYLCASSARSPNTEAFFGQGTRLTVV.

The chain recombines TRBV11-1 with TRBJ2-1; no clear D gene. Trimming took off 5 bases at V and 6 bases at J, with 17 bases between the two ends. The CDR3 sequence is 15 residues long. CDR1 SGHAT and CDR2 FQDESV come from the germline V gene (reference sequence). In DNA, the CDR3 is TGTGCCAGCAGCGGTAGGGTGGGTTTTAGCAATGAGCAGTTCTTC. This sequence encodes CASSGRVGFSNEQFF.

A note on this clonotype: At one boundary the junction diverges from the germline segment, which might be a read error. The chain employs TRBV2 and TRBJ1-1; tentative D call: TRBD1 (6 bases). This CDR3 region has 11 residues. CDR1 is SNHLY and CDR2 is FYNNEI in the germline V gene. CDR3 in DNA: TGTGTCAGCAACAGGGCCCTCGAAGCTTTCTTT. This translates into CVSNRALEAFF.

This clonotype has a count of ten or more. The rearrangement joins TRBV11-2 to TRBJ1-6; 8 positions agree with TRBD1. Trimming removed 5 bases from V and 7 bases from J; junction bases left unmatched: 7. This CDR3 contains 15 residues. The germline CDR1 and CDR2 sequences are SGHAT and FQNNGV. The CDR3 protein is CASSPWTGQNSPLHF. The DNA for the CDR3 is TGTGCCAGCAGCCCATGGACAGGGCAAAATTCACCCCTCCACTTT.

In this sample, this clonotype turned up many times. The V gene is TRBV20-1, the J gene TRBJ2-5; D perhaps matches TRBD1 (5 bases). The CDR3 sequence is 14 residues long. The germline gives CDR1 DFQATT, CDR2 SNEGSKA (reference sequence). Trimming removed 5 bases at V and 1 base at J, with 14 bases between. The CDR3 here is CSAPRALTQETQYF. CDR3 coding DNA: TGCAGTGCTCCCAGGGCCTTGACCCAAGAGACCCAGTACTTC.

In its sample, this clonotype was seen many times. The genes are TRBV28 and TRBJ1-6, with a tentative D call TRBD1 (5 bases). This CDR3 has 12 residues. Per germline, CDR1 MDHEN and CDR2 SYDVKM. V was pared by 8 bases and J by 7 bases, with 9 bases between. The DNA of the CDR3 is TGTGCCAGCGGTTCAGGGAATTCACCCCTCCACTTT. Translation: CASGSGNSPLHF. The complete variable domain, with remaining parts taken from reference TRBV28 and TRBJ1-6, reads DVKVTQSSRYLVKRTGEKVFLECVQDMDHENMFWYRQDPGLGLRLIYFSYDVKMKEKGDIPEGYSVSREKKERFSLILESASTNQTSMYLCASGSGNSPLHFGNGTRLTVT.

This rearrangement joins TRBV20-1 to TRBJ1-4, with 7 bases aligning to TRBD1. J was trimmed by 7 bases and V by 1 base; bases with no gene match: 9. This CDR3 comprises 15 residues. In germline, CDR1 is DFQATT, CDR2 SNEGSKA (reference sequence). This CDR3 is CSARGRAGGSEKLFF. Here the CDR3 DNA reads TGCAGTGCTAGAGGTAGGGCAGGGGGTTCTGAAAAACTGTTTTTT.

This clonotype was detected ten times or more. The chain combines TRBV20-1 with TRBJ1-2, with D unclear. This CDR3 is 12 amino acids long. CDR1 and CDR2 from the germline V gene are DFQATT and SNEGSKA (reference sequence). Between the trimmed V and J ends, which lost 1 base and 4 bases, there was a span of 7 bases. CDR3 nucleotides: TGCAGTGCTAGAGTTTCTCGCTATGGCTACACCTTC. Translated, it gives CSARVSRYGYTF.

This clonotype appeared once. This could be a read error, since a much larger clone is one nucleotide away. The chain combines TRBV20-1 with TRBJ1-4; no clear D gene. The CDR3 is 11 residues long. The germline V gene encodes CDR1 DFQATT and CDR2 SNEGSKA (reference sequence). This chain's CDR3 is CSARKDEKLSF. CDR3 nucleotides: TGCAGTGCTAGAAAGGATGAAAAACTGTCTTTT.

Many counts were recorded for this clonotype. The J gene is TRBJ1-1, the V gene TRBV19; 7 bases agree with TRBD1. Per germline, CDR1 LNHDA and CDR2 SQIVND (reference sequence). The CDR3 length is 15 residues. Trimming cost V 5 bases and J 3 bases; bases outside gene matches: 9. The DNA for the CDR3 is TGTGCCAGTAGTCAGGGGGTGGGACTGGACACTGAAGCTTTCTTT. This translates into CASSQGVGLDTEAFF.

The rearrangement uses TRBV10-3 and TRBJ2-7; 12 bases are shared with TRBD2. Per the germline V gene, CDR1 is ENHRY and CDR2 is SYGVKD. V trimming: 4 bases; J trimming: 5 bases; junction bases outside the gene matches: 9. The CDR3 runs to 16 residues. The CDR3 protein is CAISAGLAGPRNEQYF. The DNA of the CDR3 is TGTGCCATCAGTGCGGGACTAGCGGGTCCTAGAAACGAGCAGTACTTC.